This entry lists 20 T cell receptor beta chains sequenced from one sample in a study of cytomegalovirus exposure and HLA in healthy donors. PCR primers comprised 60 Vbeta and 13 Jbeta primers. Sequencing used immunoSEQ multiplex PCR; TCRdb keeps in-frame clones, though not all of them. The sample consists of about 40,000 clones, around 58% of them appearing once. Sequenced input: PBMCs. The receptors stem from a man aged 55 to 69 in good health and CMV-seropositive.

The J gene is TRBJ2-4, the V gene TRBV14; a weak D match, TRBD2 (5 bases). Deletions cut 2 bases from V and 7 bases from J, with 12 bases between. Germline V gene sequence: CDR1 SGHDN, CDR2 FVKESK. CDR3 length: 14 residues. The CDR3 DNA sequence: TGTGCCAGCAGCCAACGATCCGGGATGAACATTCAGTACTTC. It is translated as CASSQRSGMNIQYF.

The chain is built from TRBV5-4 and TRBJ2-1; 14 positions agree with TRBD2. Germline values: CDR1 SGHNT, CDR2 YYREEE (reference sequence). CDR3 length: 17 amino acids. V shed 4 bases, J shed 0 bases, and the junction held 3 bases outside the gene matches. The CDR3 loop is CASSRGTSGSSYNEQFF. The CDR3 DNA reads TGTGCCAGCAGCAGGGGGACTAGCGGGAGCTCCTACAATGAGCAGTTCTTC. The full variable domain, in which reference TRBV5-4 and TRBJ2-1 provide the parts outside the CDR3, is ETGVTQSPTHLIKTRGQQVTLRCSSQSGHNTVSWYQQALGQGPQFIFQYYREEENGRGNFPPRFSGLQFPNYSSELNVNALELDDSALYLCASSRGTSGSSYNEQFFGPGTRLTVL.

This clone was counted only a few times. This chain uses TRBV5-1 with TRBJ2-1; TRBD2 might be the D (6 bases). Between the trimmed V and J ends, which lost 5 bases and 5 bases, there was a span of 20 bases. CDR3 length equals 16 residues. Looked up from germline, CDR1 is SGHRS and CDR2 is YFSETQ. CDR3 DNA: TGCGCCAGCAGGCCGTCGCCCGGGACTTTGAACAATGAGCAGTTCTTC. Amino acid sequence: CASRPSPGTLNNEQFF.

The chain carries TRBV5-4 and TRBJ1-4; 9 nucleotides match TRBD1. CDR3 length equals 15 residues. Germline V CDR1 and CDR2: SGHNT, YYREEE (reference sequence). The J segment lost 7 bases and the V segment lost 4 bases, leaving 8 bases of the junction unmatched. The CDR3, as DNA: TGTGCCAGCAGCCCAACAGGGGGCGGAGGTGAAAAACTGTTTTTT. Residues: CASSPTGGGGEKLFF.

The CDR3 region has the DNA TGTGCCAGCAGCGTTACTAGCGGGTCCAAAAACATTCAGTACTTC. It specifies CASSVTSGSKNIQYF. The chain links TRBV9 to TRBJ2-4, with TRBD2 matching over 9 bases. This CDR3 region has 15 residues. Losses at the gene ends were 2 bases for V and 2 bases for J; bases not matched to a gene: 2. Germline-derived CDR1 and CDR2 are SGDLS and YYNGEE.

The chain combines TRBV11-2 with TRBJ2-5; D remains ambiguous. CDR1 SGHAT and CDR2 FQNNGV come from the germline V gene. The CDR3 loop spans 13 amino acids. Trimming removed 5 bases at V and 5 bases at J, with 12 bases between. The chain's CDR3 is CASSPRLGETQYF. The CDR3 coding sequence is TGTGCCAGCAGCCCCCGCCTCGGGGAGACCCAGTACTTC.

A remark on this clone: Within the sample, other DNA sequences also encode this same CDR3. V and J are TRBV5-1 and TRBJ2-3; TRBD2 is a possible D gene (7 bases). Germline CDR1 is SGHRS and CDR2 is YFSETQ. Trimming pared 0 bases from V and 1 base from J, leaving 9 bases between. This CDR3 comprises 15 residues. The CDR3 sequence: CASSLEGGGTDTQYF. The CDR3, as DNA: TGCGCCAGCAGCTTGGAAGGGGGGGGCACAGATACGCAGTATTTT.

The chain employs TRBV19 and TRBJ1-1; 9 bases are a match to TRBD1. V shed 1 base, J shed 5 bases, and the junction held 11 bases outside the gene matches. In germline, CDR1 is LNHDA, CDR2 SQIVND (reference sequence). This CDR3 comprises 17 residues. The CDR3 nucleotides are TGTGCCAGTAGTATAGGGTGGGTGGCTGGGACAGGGACTGAAGCTTTCTTT. It translates to CASSIGWVAGTGTEAFF.

The chain has TRBV5-1 and TRBJ2-5; 7 bases are shared with TRBD2. V was pared by 1 base and J by 1 base, with 4 bases of the junction left unmatched. This CDR3 contains 15 residues. Germline CDR1 and CDR2: SGHRS and YFSETQ. The DNA of the CDR3 is TGCGCCAGCAGCTTGTGGGGGGGGGTCCAAGAGACCCAGTACTTC. This codes for CASSLWGGVQETQYF.

J is TRBJ1-1 and V is TRBV11-2, with 7 bases lining up with TRBD1. J was trimmed by 0 bases and V by 0 bases; bases with no gene match: 4. Germline lookup yields CDR1 SGHAT and CDR2 FQNNGV. The CDR3 spans 16 residues. The CDR3 protein is CASSLEWGQMNTEAFF. DNA for the CDR3: TGTGCCAGCAGCTTAGAATGGGGACAGATGAACACTGAAGCTTTCTTT.

The chain has TRBV6-5 and TRBJ1-4, with unresolved D. This CDR3 comprises 14 residues. Between the trimmed V and J ends, which lost 0 bases and 5 bases, there was a span of 7 bases. Germline loops: CDR1 MNHEY, CDR2 SVGAGI. The CDR3 region is CASSYSSGNEKLFF. The DNA of the CDR3 is TGTGCCAGCAGTTACTCTTCGGGGAATGAAAAACTGTTTTTT.

This chain connects TRBV4-3 to TRBJ1-4; weak D call: TRBD1 (5 bases). Germline CDR1 is LGHNA and CDR2 is YSLEER. The CDR3 has 13 amino acids. V gave up 8 bases and J gave up 8 bases, with 15 bases separating them. CDR3 sequence reads: CASGRQGGEKLFF. DNA of the CDR3: TGCGCCAGCGGGAGGCAGGGAGGCGAAAAACTGTTTTTT.

The chain is built from TRBV4-3 and TRBJ1-3; the D gene is possibly TRBD1 (6 bases). V gave up 0 bases and J gave up 0 bases, with 18 bases separating them. The CDR3 loop spans 19 amino acids. Germline V gene data show CDR1 as LGHNA and CDR2 as YSLEER. The CDR3: CASSQDGDRTGISGNTIYF. The DNA of the CDR3 is TGCGCCAGCAGCCAAGATGGTGATCGAACAGGGATCTCTGGAAACACCATATATTTT.

The chain has TRBV27 and TRBJ2-1, with 16 bases fitting TRBD2. The J segment lost 7 bases and the V segment lost 6 bases, leaving 15 bases of the junction unmatched. Germline V gene data show CDR1 as MNHEY and CDR2 as SMNVEV (reference sequence). CDR3 length: 19 amino acids. CDR3 protein: CASSRGLAGGWEAENEQFF. The CDR3 DNA is TGTGCCAGCAGCCGGGGACTAGCGGGAGGGTGGGAAGCGGAAAATGAGCAGTTCTTC.

This clone was seen more than once but under ten times. The chain carries TRBV2 and TRBJ2-7; D remains unclear. With 4 bases removed from V and 6 bases from J, the gap between germline ends came to 13 bases. Per the germline V gene, CDR1 is SNHLY and CDR2 is FYNNEI. The CDR3 covers 13 residues. CDR3 in DNA: TGTGCCAGCAGTGGTGGTCCCGCCGGCGAGCAGTACTTC. Protein product: CASSGGPAGEQYF. The complete variable domain, with remaining parts taken from reference TRBV2 and TRBJ2-7, reads EPEVTQTPSHQVTQMGQEVILRCVPISNHLYFYWYRQILGQKVEFLVSFYNNEISEKSEIFDDQFSVERPDGSNFTLKIRSTKLEDSAMYFCASSGGPAGEQYFGPGTRLTVT.

The table lists this clone with a count of one. This chain joins TRBV5-4 and TRBJ2-1; D is perhaps TRBD2 (6 bases). The CDR3 extends over 12 amino acids. With 4 bases removed from V and 12 bases from J, the gap between germline ends came to 14 bases. Per germline, CDR1 SGHNT and CDR2 YYREEE (reference sequence). CDR3 region: CASSTRDGRQFF. The DNA for the CDR3 is TGTGCCAGCAGCACCCGAGACGGGAGGCAGTTCTTC.

This clone was observed a single time. The rearrangement links TRBV30 to TRBJ1-5; D might be TRBD1 (5 bases). The CDR3 totals 12 residues. Germline lookup yields CDR1 GTSNPN and CDR2 SVGIG (reference sequence). The CDR3 DNA reads TGTGCTTCTCGATGGGGCGATCAGCCCCAGCATTTT. Its translation is CASRWGDQPQHF. Looking up the rest from reference TRBV30 and TRBJ1-5 gives the full variable domain: SQTIHQWPATLVQPVGSPLSLECTVEGTSNPNLYWYRQAAGRGLQLLFYSVGIGQISSEVPQNLSASRPQDRQFILSSKKLLLSDSGFYLCASRWGDQPQHFGDGTRLSIL.

This clone has a single count. The V call is TRBV7-6, the J call TRBJ2-5; D is unclear. Germline lookup yields CDR1 SGHVS and CDR2 FNYEAQ. Trimming cost V 0 bases and J 0 bases, with 11 bases left between them. The CDR3 has 16 amino acids. The CDR3 coding sequence is TGTGCCAGCAGCTTAGCACTAACCTTGTACCAAGAGACCCAGTACTTC. It specifies CASSLALTLYQETQYF.

The chain has TRBV12-5 and TRBJ1-1; weak D call: TRBD1 (6 bases). The CDR3 totals 13 residues. Germline CDR1 and CDR2: LGHNT and FRNRAP. Trimming shortened V by 5 bases and J by 0 bases, and 7 bases separated the two germline ends. The CDR3 here is CASGQGLNTEAFF. Here the CDR3 DNA reads TGTGCTAGTGGTCAGGGGTTGAACACTGAAGCTTTCTTT.

J is TRBJ2-2 and V is TRBV7-9; D call uncertain. The germline V and J ends were trimmed by 0 bases and 5 bases, with 19 bases remaining between them. This CDR3 is built from 18 residues. CDR1 SEHNR and CDR2 FQNEAQ come from the germline V gene (reference sequence). CDR3 nucleotide sequence: TGTGCCAGCAGCTTAGCGCGGCGGCCGGCCGCTCCTACCGGGGAGCTGTTTTTT. Amino acids: CASSLARRPAAPTGELFF. The full variable domain, with the rest looked up from reference TRBV7-9 and TRBJ2-2, is DTGVSQNPRHKITKRGQNVTFRCDPISEHNRLYWYRQTLGQGPEFLTYFQNEAQLEKSRLLSDRFSAERPKGSFSTLEIQRTEQGDSAMYLCASSLARRPAAPTGELFFGEGSRLTVL.